This entry is about one TCR beta chain. V gave up 5 bases and J gave up 1 base; unmatched junction bases: 4. The CDR3 is made up of 15 amino acids. Germline CDR1 is SGHAT and CDR2 is FQDESV (reference sequence). The sample is drawn from a study of shared T cell receptors in the human thymus. The assay was immunoSEQ multiplex PCR, and TCRdb's table has in-frame clones only and misses some. This repertoire shows 540,000 or so clones, around 78% found once; its top ten account for more than 0.01%. The data were also submitted as part of a second study, on human thymus T cells. That investigation notes: V and J genes seemed to be used with bias in thymic and blood repertoires. As related research reported, thymic repertoires overlapped highly among unrelated individuals.

The specimen was thymocytes. This receptor was identified in a boy under two years old with a congenital heart defect. The chain uses TRBV11-1 and TRBJ2-2; 7 bases are a match to TRBD2. DNA of the CDR3: TGTGCCAGCAGCCCCAGCGGGGTGAACACCGGGGAGCTGTTTTTT. The encoded protein is CASSPSGVNTGELFF.